Included here is one T cell receptor beta chain sequence, with context. Sequencing was performed with immunoSEQ multiplex PCR; in TCRdb, only in-frame clones are kept and a portion is missing. The data show 2,500,000 or so clones, just over 90% seen once. This sample is part of a study of shared clonotypes between healthy human individuals. The sequence was collected from a man aged 18-30 years in good health. The material sequenced was naive CD4+ T cells sorted from blood. Documented subset: CD45RA+ positively selected.

CDR3 loop: CASSQGRRGTNTGELFF. The CDR3 nucleotides are TGCGCCAGCAGCCAAGGCAGGCGGGGCACGAACACCGGGGAGCTGTTTTTT. The J gene is TRBJ2-2, the V gene TRBV4-1, with D possibly TRBD2 on 6 matching bases. In germline, CDR1 is MGHRA, CDR2 YSYEKL. The V end lost 1 base, the J end lost 0 bases, and 12 bases lay between the germline ends. CDR3 size: 17 residues.